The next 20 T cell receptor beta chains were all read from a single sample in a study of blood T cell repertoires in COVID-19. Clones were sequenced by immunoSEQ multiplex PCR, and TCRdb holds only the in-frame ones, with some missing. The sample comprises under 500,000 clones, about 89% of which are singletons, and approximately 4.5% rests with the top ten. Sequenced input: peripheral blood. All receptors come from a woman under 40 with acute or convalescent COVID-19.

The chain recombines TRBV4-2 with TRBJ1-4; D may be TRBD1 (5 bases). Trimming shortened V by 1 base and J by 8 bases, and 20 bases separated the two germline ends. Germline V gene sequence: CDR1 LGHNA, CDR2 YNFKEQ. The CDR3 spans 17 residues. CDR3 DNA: TGTGCCAGCAGCCAAGGGCCAATCAGGGAAGTTGAAGAAAAACTGTTTTTT. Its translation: CASSQGPIREVEEKLFF.

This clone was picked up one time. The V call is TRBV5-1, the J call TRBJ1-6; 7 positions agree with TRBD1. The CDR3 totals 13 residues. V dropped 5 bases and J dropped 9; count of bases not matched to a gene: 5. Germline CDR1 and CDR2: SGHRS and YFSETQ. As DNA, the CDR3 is TGCGCCAGCAGAGCCGACAGGGCTTCACCCCTCCACTTT. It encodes CASRADRASPLHF.

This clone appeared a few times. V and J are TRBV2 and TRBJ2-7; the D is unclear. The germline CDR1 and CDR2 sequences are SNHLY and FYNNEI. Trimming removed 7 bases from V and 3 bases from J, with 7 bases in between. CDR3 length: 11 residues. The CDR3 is CASTEVYEQYF. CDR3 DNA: TGTGCCAGCACCGAGGTCTACGAGCAGTACTTC.

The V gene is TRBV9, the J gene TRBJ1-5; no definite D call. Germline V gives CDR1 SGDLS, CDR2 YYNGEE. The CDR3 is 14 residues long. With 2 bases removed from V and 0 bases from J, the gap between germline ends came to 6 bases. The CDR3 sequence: CASSVGDSNQPQHF. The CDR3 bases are TGTGCCAGCAGCGTTGGAGATAGCAATCAGCCCCAGCATTTT.

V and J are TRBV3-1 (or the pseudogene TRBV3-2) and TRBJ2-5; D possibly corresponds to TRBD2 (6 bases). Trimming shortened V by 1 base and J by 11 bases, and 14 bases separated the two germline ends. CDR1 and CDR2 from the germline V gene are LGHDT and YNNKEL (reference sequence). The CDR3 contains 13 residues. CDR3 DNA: TGTGCCAGCAGCCAAGGTAGCACCGGAGGGCAGTACTTC. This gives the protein CASSQGSTGGQYF.

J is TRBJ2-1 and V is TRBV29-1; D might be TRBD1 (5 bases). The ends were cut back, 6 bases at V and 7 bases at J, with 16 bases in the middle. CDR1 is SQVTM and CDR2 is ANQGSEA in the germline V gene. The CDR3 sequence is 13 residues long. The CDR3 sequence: CSVPGHQRNEQFF. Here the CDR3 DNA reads TGCAGCGTGCCCGGACACCAGAGGAATGAGCAGTTCTTC.

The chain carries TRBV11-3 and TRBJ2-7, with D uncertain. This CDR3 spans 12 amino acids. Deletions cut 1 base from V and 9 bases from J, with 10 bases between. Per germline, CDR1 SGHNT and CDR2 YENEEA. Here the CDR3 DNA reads TGTGCCAGCAGCTTAGGCGGTTTGCGGCAGTACTTC. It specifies CASSLGGLRQYF.

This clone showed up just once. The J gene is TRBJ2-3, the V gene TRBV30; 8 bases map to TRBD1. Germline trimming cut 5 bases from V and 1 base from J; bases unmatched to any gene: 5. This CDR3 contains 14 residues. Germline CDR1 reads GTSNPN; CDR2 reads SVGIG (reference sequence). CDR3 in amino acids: CAWAPGGGTDTQYF. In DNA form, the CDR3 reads TGTGCCTGGGCCCCAGGGGGCGGCACAGATACGCAGTATTTT.

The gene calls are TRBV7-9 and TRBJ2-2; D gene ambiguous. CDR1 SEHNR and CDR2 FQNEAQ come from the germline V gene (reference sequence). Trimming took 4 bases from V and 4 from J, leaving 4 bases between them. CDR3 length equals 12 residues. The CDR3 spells CASSSGTGELFF. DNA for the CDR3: TGTGCCAGCAGCTCAGGCACCGGGGAGCTGTTTTTT.

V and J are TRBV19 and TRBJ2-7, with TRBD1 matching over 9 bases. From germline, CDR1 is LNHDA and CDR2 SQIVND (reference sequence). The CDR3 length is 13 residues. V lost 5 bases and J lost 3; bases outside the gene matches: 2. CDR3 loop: CASSPDRGYEQYF. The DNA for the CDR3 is TGTGCCAGTAGTCCGGACAGGGGCTACGAGCAGTACTTC.

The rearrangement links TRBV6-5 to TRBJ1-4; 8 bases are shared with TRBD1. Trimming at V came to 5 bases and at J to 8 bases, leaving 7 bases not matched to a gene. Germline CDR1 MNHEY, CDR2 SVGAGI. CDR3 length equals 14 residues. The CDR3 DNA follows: TGTGCCAGCAGTCTTACAGGGGGAGCGGAAAAACTGTTTTTT. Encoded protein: CASSLTGGAEKLFF.

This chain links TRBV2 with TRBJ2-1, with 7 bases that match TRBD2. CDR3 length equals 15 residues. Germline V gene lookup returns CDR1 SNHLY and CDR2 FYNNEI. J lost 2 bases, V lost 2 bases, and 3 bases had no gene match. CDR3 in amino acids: CASSEISGAYNEQFF. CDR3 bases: TGTGCCAGCAGTGAAATCAGCGGGGCCTACAATGAGCAGTTCTTC.

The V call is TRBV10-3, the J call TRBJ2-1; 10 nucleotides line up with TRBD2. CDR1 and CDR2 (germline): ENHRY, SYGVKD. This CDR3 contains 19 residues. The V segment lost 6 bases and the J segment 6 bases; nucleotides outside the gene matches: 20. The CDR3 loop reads CAIRPGSSGGRQSANEQFF. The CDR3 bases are TGTGCCATCAGGCCTGGTAGTAGCGGGGGGCGACAATCCGCCAATGAGCAGTTCTTC.

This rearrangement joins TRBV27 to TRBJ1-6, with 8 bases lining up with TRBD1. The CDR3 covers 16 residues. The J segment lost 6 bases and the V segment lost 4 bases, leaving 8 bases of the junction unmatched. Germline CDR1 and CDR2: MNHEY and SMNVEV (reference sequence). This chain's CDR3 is CASSSWQGAGNSPLHF. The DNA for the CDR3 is TGTGCCAGCAGTTCGTGGCAGGGGGCGGGTAATTCACCCCTCCACTTT.

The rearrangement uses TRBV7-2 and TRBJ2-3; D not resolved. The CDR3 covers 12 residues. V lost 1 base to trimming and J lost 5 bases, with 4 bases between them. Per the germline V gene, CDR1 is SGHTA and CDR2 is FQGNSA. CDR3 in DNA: TGTGCCAGCAGCTTAGATAAAGATACGCAGTATTTT. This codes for CASSLDKDTQYF.

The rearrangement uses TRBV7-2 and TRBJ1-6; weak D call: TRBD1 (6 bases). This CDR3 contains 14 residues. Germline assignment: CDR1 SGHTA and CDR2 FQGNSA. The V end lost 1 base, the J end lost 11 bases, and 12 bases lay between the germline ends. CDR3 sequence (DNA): TGTGCCAGCAGCTTAGAAGGACAGCCGGCACCCCTCCACTTT. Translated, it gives CASSLEGQPAPLHF.

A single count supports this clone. This CDR3 reads CASSLWGANTGELFF. In DNA form, the CDR3 reads TGTGCCAGCAGCTTATGGGGGGCGAACACCGGGGAGCTGTTTTTT. V and J are TRBV11-2 and TRBJ2-2; D possibly corresponds to TRBD2 (6 bases). The CDR3 spans 15 residues. The germline V gene has CDR1 SGHAT and CDR2 FQNNGV. Trimming shortened V by 2 bases and J by 0 bases, and 7 bases separated the two germline ends.

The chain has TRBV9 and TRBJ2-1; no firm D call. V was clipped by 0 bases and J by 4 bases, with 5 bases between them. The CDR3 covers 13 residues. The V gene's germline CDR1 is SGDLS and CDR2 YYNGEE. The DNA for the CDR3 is TGTGCCAGCAGCGTAGCTCCGTACAATGAGCAGTTCTTC. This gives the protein CASSVAPYNEQFF.

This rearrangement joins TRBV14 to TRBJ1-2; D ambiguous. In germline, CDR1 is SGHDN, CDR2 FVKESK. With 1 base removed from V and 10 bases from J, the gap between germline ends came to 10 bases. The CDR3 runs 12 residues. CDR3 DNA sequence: TGTGCCAGCAGCCAAGGCAGAACAAACTACACCTTC. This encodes CASSQGRTNYTF. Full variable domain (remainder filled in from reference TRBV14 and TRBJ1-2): EAGVTQFPSHSVIEKGQTVTLRCDPISGHDNLYWYRRVMGKEIKFLLHFVKESKQDESGMPNNRFLAERTGGTYSTLKVQPAELEDSGVYFCASSQGRTNYTFGSGTRLTVV.

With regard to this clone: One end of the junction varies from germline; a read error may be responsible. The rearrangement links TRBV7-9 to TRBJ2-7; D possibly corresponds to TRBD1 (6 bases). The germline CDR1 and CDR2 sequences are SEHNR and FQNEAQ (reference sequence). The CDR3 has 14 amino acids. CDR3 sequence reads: CASSPTGTLAEEYF. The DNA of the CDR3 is TGTGCCAGCAGCCCAACAGGGACCCTCGCCGAGGAGTACTTC.